One sample yielded the 19 T cell receptor beta chains listed below, sequenced in a study of breast tumors, draining lymph nodes, adjacent tissues. Axillary draining lymph nodes of breast cancer patients supplied the node samples. TCRdb independently ran MiXCR on the multiplex PCR reads; one entry per CDR3 protein. Here the sample spans under 250,000 distinct CDR3 sequences, 32% being singletons. Input material: axillary lymph node tissue. All receptors come from a female donor with breast cancer. Some clones in this sample may be carry-over from other donors' samples.

As regards this clonotype: At one boundary the junction diverges from the germline segment, which might be a read error. The chain joins TRBV5-1 to TRBJ2-7; D uncertain. The CDR3 contains 13 residues. Germline V gene lookup returns CDR1 SGHRS and CDR2 YFSETQ. CDR3 sequence reads: CAGSLFGSYDQYF. The CDR3, as DNA: TGCGCCGGCAGCTTATTCGGGTCCTACGACCAGTACTTC.

As concerns this clonotype: Mismatch with germline at one junction end may stem from a read error. The chain couples TRBV7-3 to TRBJ2-1; 7 nucleotides align to TRBD2. The CDR3 length is 16 residues. Germline V gene data show CDR1 as SGHTA and CDR2 as FQGTGA. The CDR3 bases are TGTGCCAGCAGCTTGGGAGCGGGACCGGCTCGAGGGGAGCAGCTCTTC. As protein: CASSLGAGPARGEQLF.

This clonotype was detected many times. The rearrangement joins TRBV5-6 to TRBJ2-3; no definite D call. Germline-derived CDR1 and CDR2 are SGHDT and YYEEEE. The CDR3 is 12 residues long. The V gene lost 0 bases and the J gene lost 7 bases, with 6 bases spanning the gap. CDR3 amino acids: CASSLEVNTQYF. The DNA for the CDR3 is TGTGCCAGCAGCTTGGAGGTAAATACGCAGTATTTT.

This clonotype was picked up one time. At one end the junction does not follow the germline gene, possibly because of a read error. The rearrangement joins TRBV5-1 to TRBJ1-6; TRBD1 matches 8 bases. Germline assignment: CDR1 SGHRS and CDR2 YFSETQ. CDR3 length: 17 residues. The CDR3 sequence: CASSLVRQGARSSPLHF. In DNA form, the CDR3 reads TGCGCCAGCAGTTTGGTGCGTCAGGGGGCGCGAAGTTCACCCCTCCACTTT.

The V call is TRBV12-3 or TRBV12-4, the J call TRBJ1-2; possibly TRBD1 for D (6 bases). CDR3 length: 16 residues. Trimming took off 5 bases at V and 6 bases at J, with 22 bases between the two ends. CDR3 sequence (DNA): TGTGCCAGCAGTAGAGGGACATTGGGGGTATACGATGGCTACACCTTC. It yields the protein CASSRGTLGVYDGYTF.

Ten or more counts support this clonotype. The CDR3 nucleotides read TGCAGTGCCACCGGAGAGGGAATATACGAGCAGTACTTC. It specifies CSATGEGIYEQYF. The rearrangement joins TRBV20-1 to TRBJ2-7; D possibly corresponds to TRBD2 (5 bases). Germline CDR1 DFQATT, CDR2 SNEGSKA (reference sequence). The CDR3 runs to 13 residues. With 6 bases removed from V and 4 bases from J, the gap between germline ends came to 16 bases.

This clonotype has more than one count but fewer than ten. This could be a read error, since a much larger clone is one nucleotide away. The gene calls are TRBV6-1 and TRBJ1-5; the D is unclear. The CDR3 spans 12 residues. Germline V lookup: CDR1 MNHNS, CDR2 SASEGT. Written as DNA, the CDR3 is TGTGCCATCGGGAGTGGAGATCACCCCCAGCATTTT. As protein: CAIGSGDHPQHF.

There are many counts of this clonotype. The chain has TRBV7-3 and TRBJ2-7; D is unclear. The CDR3 length is 17 residues. The germline gives CDR1 SGHTA, CDR2 FQGTGA. V was cut by 5 bases and J by 0 bases, with 20 bases left in between. CDR3: CASSETTEDTLSYEQYF. The CDR3 DNA reads TGTGCCAGCAGCGAGACGACTGAGGATACCCTCTCCTACGAGCAGTACTTC.

This clonotype showed up many times. The gene calls are TRBV4-3 and TRBJ1-4, with 8 bases identical to TRBD1. Trimming removed 4 bases from V and 2 bases from J; junction bases left unmatched: 6. The CDR3 extends over 16 amino acids. Germline assignment: CDR1 LGHNA and CDR2 YSLEER. The CDR3 is CASSLTGGRTNEKLFF. For the CDR3, the DNA is TGCGCCAGCAGCCTCACAGGGGGGAGGACTAATGAAAAACTGTTTTTT.

Note on this clonotype: This may come from a read error, since a much larger clone is one base off. The conserved phenylalanine or tryptophan normally closing the CDR3 is absent here, so this likely arose from a read error. This chain joins TRBV3-1 and TRBJ1-2, with no clear D. Germline V lookup: CDR1 LGHDT, CDR2 YNNKEL (reference sequence). Trimming shortened V by 3 bases and J by 8 bases, and 13 bases separated the two germline ends. CDR3 size: 13 residues. CDR3 loop: CASSHGGSSGYTS. CDR3 DNA: TGTGCCAGCAGCCACGGAGGGAGTTCCGGCTACACCTCC.

The J gene is TRBJ2-3, the V gene TRBV13; the match to TRBD2 covers 7 bases. The V gene's germline CDR1 is PRHDT and CDR2 FYEKMQ (reference sequence). This CDR3 contains 17 residues. After removal of 0 bases from V and 4 bases from J, the junction contained 10 bases not matched to a gene. The CDR3 sequence: CASSLGLAGAPADTQYF. The CDR3 DNA sequence: TGTGCCAGCAGCTTAGGCCTTGCGGGAGCCCCCGCAGATACGCAGTATTTT.

This clonotype was recorded at least ten times. The chain carries TRBV29-1 and TRBJ2-1, with D uncertain. V gave up 5 bases and J gave up 9 bases, with 11 bases separating them. The CDR3 is made up of 11 amino acids. CDR1 and CDR2 (germline): SQVTM, ANQGSEA. CDR3 bases: TGCAGCGTTTATTCTGCTATTGAGCAGTTCTTC. Translation gives CSVYSAIEQFF.

This clonotype was counted many times. The V gene is TRBV4-3, the J gene TRBJ2-6; a weak D match, TRBD1 (5 bases). The CDR3 loop spans 16 amino acids. V lost 0 bases to trimming and J lost 0 bases, with 6 bases between them. Germline-derived CDR1 and CDR2 are LGHNA and YSLEER. CDR3 sequence reads: CASSQEDTSGANVLTF. Here the CDR3 DNA reads TGCGCCAGCAGCCAAGAGGACACCTCTGGGGCCAACGTCCTGACTTTC.

This clonotype was seen repeatedly, ten times or more. The V gene is TRBV4-3, the J gene TRBJ2-7, with 13 bases fitting TRBD2. With V trimmed by 4 bases and J by 3 bases, 6 bases remained unmatched. Germline V gene lookup returns CDR1 LGHNA and CDR2 YSLEER. There are 16 residues in the CDR3. The CDR3 nucleotides read TGCGCCAGCAGCCGTTCCGGGACTAGCGGGAACTACGAGCAGTACTTC. Translation gives CASSRSGTSGNYEQYF.

This clonotype appeared once. A read error is possible here, since a much larger clone lies one base away. CDR3 sequence (DNA): TGTGCCATCCTCTCCCCAGGGAGCCCTACCTACGAGCAGTACTTC. It yields the protein CAILSPGSPTYEQYF. The chain is built from TRBV28 and TRBJ2-7; the D gene could be TRBD1 or TRBD2 (5 bases each). In germline, CDR1 is MDHEN, CDR2 SYDVKM. The CDR3 spans 15 residues. Trimming stripped 10 bases from V and 2 bases from J, with 21 bases between.

The table lists this clonotype with many counts. J is TRBJ2-5 and V is TRBV7-8; D possibly corresponds to TRBD2 (6 bases). V lost 5 bases and J lost 1, with 14 bases in between. The CDR3 has 15 residues. In germline, CDR1 is SGHVS, CDR2 FQNEAQ. CDR3 amino acids: CASSPTTSLQETQYF. The CDR3 DNA reads TGTGCCAGCAGCCCAACGACTAGTCTCCAAGAGACCCAGTACTTC.

This clonotype has a handful of counts. This may be a read error, as it is one base from a much larger clone. The chain is built from TRBV20-1 and TRBJ2-1, with 10 bases identical to TRBD2. Germline V gene data show CDR1 as DFQATT and CDR2 as SNEGSKA (reference sequence). The CDR3 has 14 residues. The V gene end was trimmed by 4 bases and the J gene end by 9 bases; junction bases not matched to a gene: 9. CDR3 amino acids: CSATTSGISAEQFF. The CDR3 nucleotides are TGCAGTGCTACTACTAGCGGGATCTCCGCTGAGCAGTTCTTC.

This clonotype was seen at least ten times. This rearrangement joins TRBV6-1 to TRBJ2-3; D is uncertain. The CDR3 has 13 residues. Germline V gene sequence: CDR1 MNHNS, CDR2 SASEGT. Trimming stripped 3 bases from V and 4 bases from J, with 8 bases between. In DNA form, the CDR3 reads TGTGCCAGCAGTGATTCGGAAGCAGATACGCAGTATTTT. It encodes CASSDSEADTQYF.

A single count supports this clonotype. The V and J genes are TRBV7-2 and TRBJ1-6, with D perhaps matching TRBD1 (5 bases). The CDR3 sequence is 13 residues long. V dropped 6 bases and J dropped 13 bases, with 16 bases sitting between them. In germline, CDR1 is SGHTA, CDR2 FQGNSA. DNA of the CDR3: TGTGCCAGCAGACAAGGGGAGGCTGTCCCCCTCCACTTT. Protein: CASRQGEAVPLHF.